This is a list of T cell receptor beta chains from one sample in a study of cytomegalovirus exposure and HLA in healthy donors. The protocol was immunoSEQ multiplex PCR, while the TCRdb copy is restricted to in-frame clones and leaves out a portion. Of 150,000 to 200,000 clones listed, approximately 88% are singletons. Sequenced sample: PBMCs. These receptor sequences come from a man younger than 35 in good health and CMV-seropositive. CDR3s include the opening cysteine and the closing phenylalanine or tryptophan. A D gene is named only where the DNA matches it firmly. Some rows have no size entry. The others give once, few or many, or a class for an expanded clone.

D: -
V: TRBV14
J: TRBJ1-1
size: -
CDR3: CASSQDLGRNLNTEAFF
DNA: TGTGCCAGCAGCCAAGACCTGGGGCGGAACCTGAACACTGAAGCTTTCTTT

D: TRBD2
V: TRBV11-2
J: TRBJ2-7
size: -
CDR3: CASSLEVSASGNHEQYF
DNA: TGTGCCAGCAGCTTAGAGGTTTCGGCTAGCGGGAACCACGAGCAGTACTTC

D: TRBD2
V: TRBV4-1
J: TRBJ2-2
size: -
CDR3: CASSRGVAGSTGELFF
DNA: TGCGCCAGCAGCCGGGGGGTAGCGGGATCCACCGGGGAGCTGTTTTTT

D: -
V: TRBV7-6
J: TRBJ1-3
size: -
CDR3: CASSLPGSGNTIYF
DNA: TGTGCCAGCAGCCTACCTGGGAGTGGAAACACCATATATTTT

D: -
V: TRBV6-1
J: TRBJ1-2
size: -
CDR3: CASSGGGSQFNSYGYTF
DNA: TGTGCCAGCAGTGGCGGGGGCAGCCAATTCAATTCCTATGGCTACACCTTC

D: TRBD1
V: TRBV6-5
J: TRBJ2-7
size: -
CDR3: CASSLSSGQGYEQYF
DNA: TGTGCCAGCAGCCTTTCATCGGGACAGGGCTACGAGCAGTACTTC

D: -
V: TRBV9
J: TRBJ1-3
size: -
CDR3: CASSVGRASGNTIYF
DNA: TGTGCCAGCAGCGTAGGGCGGGCCTCTGGAAACACCATATATTTT

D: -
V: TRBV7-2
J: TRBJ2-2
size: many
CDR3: CASRPDRSGELFF
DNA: TGTGCCAGCAGACCAGACCGGAGCGGGGAGCTGTTTTTT

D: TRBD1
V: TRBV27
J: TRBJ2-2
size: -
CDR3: CASSLSWDRGLTGELFF
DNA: TGTGCCAGCAGTTTATCGTGGGACAGGGGGCTCACCGGGGAGCTGTTTTTT

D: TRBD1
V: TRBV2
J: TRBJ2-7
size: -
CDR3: CATLDRGYEQYF
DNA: TGTGCCACCCTGGACAGGGGCTACGAGCAGTACTTC

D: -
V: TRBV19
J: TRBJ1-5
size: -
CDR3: CASLSEVYSNQPQHF
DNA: TGTGCCAGTTTATCCGAGGTATATAGCAATCAGCCCCAGCATTTT

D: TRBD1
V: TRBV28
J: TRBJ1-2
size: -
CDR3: CASRKTGTGVYGYTF
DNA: TGTGCCAGCAGGAAAACCGGGACAGGGGTCTATGGCTACACCTTC

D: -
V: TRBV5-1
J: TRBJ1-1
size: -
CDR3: CASSPRVNTEAFF
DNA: TGCGCCAGCAGTCCTCGGGTGAACACTGAAGCTTTCTTT

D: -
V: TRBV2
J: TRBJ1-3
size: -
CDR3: CASSALGGTGNTIYF
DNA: TGTGCCAGCAGTGCGCTTGGAGGGACTGGAAACACCATATATTTT

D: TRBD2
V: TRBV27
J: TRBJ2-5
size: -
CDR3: CASSPGLAGGETQYF
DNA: TGTGCCAGCAGTCCTGGACTAGCGGGAGGAGAGACCCAGTACTTC

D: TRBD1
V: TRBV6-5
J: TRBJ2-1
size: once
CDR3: CASSPPGQGTEQFF
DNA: TGTGCCAGCAGCCCTCCCGGACAGGGAACAGAGCAGTTCTTC

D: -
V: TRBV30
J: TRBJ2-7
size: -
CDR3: CAWSDPAKGGEQYF
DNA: TGTGCCTGGAGTGACCCGGCAAAGGGAGGCGAGCAGTACTTC

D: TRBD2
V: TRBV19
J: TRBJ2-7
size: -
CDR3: CASSIGTSGYYEQYF
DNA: TGTGCCAGTAGTATAGGGACTAGCGGCTACTACGAGCAGTACTTC

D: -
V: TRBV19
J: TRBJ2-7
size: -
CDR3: CASSIVQESAEQYF
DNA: TGTGCCAGTAGTATAGTTCAGGAATCGGCCGAGCAGTACTTC

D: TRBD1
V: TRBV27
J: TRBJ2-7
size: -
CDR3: CASSTAQGAYEQYF
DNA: TGTGCCAGCAGTACCGCACAGGGGGCCTACGAGCAGTACTTC